This paragraph reports one TCR beta chain. This specimen comes from a study of blood T cell repertoires in COVID-19. For the study at large: COVID-19 samples from acute and convalescent phases originated in the United States, Italy and Spain.

The CDR3 covers 12 residues. In germline, CDR1 is SQVTM, CDR2 ANQGSEA. V dropped 6 bases and J dropped 6 bases, with 13 bases sitting between them. Repertoires were generated with immunoSEQ multiplex PCR, while TCRdb's copy carries only in-frame clones and drops some. The sample yields fewer than 150,000 clones, around 76% seen once. The chain has TRBV29-1 and TRBJ2-3, with a weak D call TRBD1 (5 bases). Specimen: peripheral blood. The source is a human donor in a cohort sampled during active COVID-19. The CDR3 loop reads CSVQQDADTQYF. CDR3 DNA: TGCAGCGTCCAACAGGACGCGGATACGCAGTATTTT.